This TCR beta chain was recorded in a study of CD8+ T cells in alopecia areata. Sequencing templates came from extracted RNA that was reverse transcribed into cDNA. The assay was immunoSEQ multiplex PCR, and TCRdb's table has in-frame clones only and misses some. The sample has about 190,000 clones, roughly three fifths seen once. CDR1 LGHNA and CDR2 YSLEER come from the germline V gene. V was pared by 2 bases and J by 0 bases, with 10 bases between. CDR3 length: 16 amino acids. The sample holds many counts of this clone. The sample's treatment: oral pan-JAK inhibitor, 5-10 mg twice daily. Those with alopecia areata gave lesional scalp punch biopsies and peripheral blood.

The material was CD4+ T cells sorted from blood, obtained at week 4, from a patient treated with tofacitinib. This TCR was sampled from a human donor with alopecia areata. This chain connects TRBV4-3 to TRBJ1-4; no clear D. This CDR3 reads CASSQIVGTTNEKLFF. For the CDR3, the DNA is TGCGCCAGCAGCCAAATAGTTGGAACAACTAATGAAAAACTGTTTTTT.